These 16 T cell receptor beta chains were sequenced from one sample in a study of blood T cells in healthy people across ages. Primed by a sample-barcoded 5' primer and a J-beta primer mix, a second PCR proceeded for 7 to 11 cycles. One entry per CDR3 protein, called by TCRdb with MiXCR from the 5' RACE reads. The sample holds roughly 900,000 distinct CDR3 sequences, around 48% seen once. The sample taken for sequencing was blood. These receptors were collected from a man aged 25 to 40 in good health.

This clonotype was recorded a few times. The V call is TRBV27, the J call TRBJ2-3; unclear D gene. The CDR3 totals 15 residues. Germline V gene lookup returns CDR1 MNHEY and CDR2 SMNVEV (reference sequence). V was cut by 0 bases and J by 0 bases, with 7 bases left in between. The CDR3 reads CASSLSGFSTDTQYF. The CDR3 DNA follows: TGTGCCAGCAGTTTATCAGGGTTTAGCACAGATACGCAGTATTTT.

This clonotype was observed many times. CDR3 in amino acids: CSAPDYNEQFF. CDR3 bases: TGCAGTGCCCCTGACTACAATGAGCAGTTCTTC. The J gene is TRBJ2-1, the V gene TRBV20-1; no clear D gene. CDR1 and CDR2 from the germline V gene are DFQATT and SNEGSKA (reference sequence). This CDR3 spans 11 amino acids. V lost 6 bases to trimming and J lost 3 bases, with 6 bases between them.

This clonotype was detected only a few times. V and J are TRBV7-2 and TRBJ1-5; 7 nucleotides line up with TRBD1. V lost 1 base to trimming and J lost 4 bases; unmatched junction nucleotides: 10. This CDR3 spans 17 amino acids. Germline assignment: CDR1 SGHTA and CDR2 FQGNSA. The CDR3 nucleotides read TGTGCCAGCAGCTTAGGGCAGGGGGAGGGGGCGAATCAGCCCCAGCATTTT. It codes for CASSLGQGEGANQPQHF.

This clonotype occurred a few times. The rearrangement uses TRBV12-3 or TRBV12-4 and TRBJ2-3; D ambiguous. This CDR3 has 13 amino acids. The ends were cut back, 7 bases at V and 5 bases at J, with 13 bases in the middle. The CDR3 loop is CASTFPPGDTQYF. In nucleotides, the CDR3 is TGTGCCAGCACCTTTCCACCGGGAGATACGCAGTATTTT.

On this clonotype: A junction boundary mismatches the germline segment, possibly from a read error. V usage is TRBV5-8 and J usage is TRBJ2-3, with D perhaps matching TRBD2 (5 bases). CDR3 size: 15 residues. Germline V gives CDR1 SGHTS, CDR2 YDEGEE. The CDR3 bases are TGTGTCAGCATCTTATCGGACTTGGCCACAGATACGCAGTATTTT. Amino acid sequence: CVSILSDLATDTQYF.

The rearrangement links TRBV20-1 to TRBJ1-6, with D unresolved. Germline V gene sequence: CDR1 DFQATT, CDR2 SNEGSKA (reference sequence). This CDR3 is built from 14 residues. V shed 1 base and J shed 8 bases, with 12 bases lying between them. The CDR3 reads CSARAGGPDSPLHF. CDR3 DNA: TGCAGTGCTAGAGCCGGAGGGCCCGATTCACCCCTCCACTTT.

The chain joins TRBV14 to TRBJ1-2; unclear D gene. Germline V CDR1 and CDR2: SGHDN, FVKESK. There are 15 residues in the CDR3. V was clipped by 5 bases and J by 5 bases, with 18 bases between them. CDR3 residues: CASSETTRFGYGYTF. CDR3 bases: TGTGCCAGCAGCGAGACGACACGGTTCGGATATGGCTACACCTTC.

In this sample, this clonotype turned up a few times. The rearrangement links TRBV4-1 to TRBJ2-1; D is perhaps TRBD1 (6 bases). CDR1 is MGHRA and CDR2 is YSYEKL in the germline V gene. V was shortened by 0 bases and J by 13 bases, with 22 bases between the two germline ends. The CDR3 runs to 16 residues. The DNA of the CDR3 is TGCGCCAGCAGCCAAGAGGGGACATCAGGGGTAGAGACCCAGTTCTTC. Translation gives CASSQEGTSGVETQFF.

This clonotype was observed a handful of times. CDR3 region: CASSPVRGDYGYTF. In DNA form, the CDR3 reads TGTGCCAGCTCACCGGTCAGGGGGGACTATGGCTACACCTTC. The chain employs TRBV18 and TRBJ1-2, with 7 bases identical to TRBD1. The CDR3 consists of 14 residues. J gave up 3 bases and V 3 bases, and 4 bases lay outside the gene matches. Germline V gene lookup returns CDR1 KGHSH and CDR2 LQKENI.

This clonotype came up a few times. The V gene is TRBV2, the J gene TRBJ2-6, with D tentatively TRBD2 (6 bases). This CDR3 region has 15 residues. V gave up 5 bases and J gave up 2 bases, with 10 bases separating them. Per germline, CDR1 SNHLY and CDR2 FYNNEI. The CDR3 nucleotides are TGTGCCAGCAGTATAGGGGAGGCTGGGGCCAACGTCCTGACTTTC. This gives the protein CASSIGEAGANVLTF.

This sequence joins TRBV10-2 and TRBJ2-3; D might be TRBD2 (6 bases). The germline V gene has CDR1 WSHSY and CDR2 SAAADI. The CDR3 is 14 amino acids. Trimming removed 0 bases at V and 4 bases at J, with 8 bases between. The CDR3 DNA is TGCGCCAGCAGTGAGTCGGGAGGTCCAGATACGCAGTATTTT. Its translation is CASSESGGPDTQYF.

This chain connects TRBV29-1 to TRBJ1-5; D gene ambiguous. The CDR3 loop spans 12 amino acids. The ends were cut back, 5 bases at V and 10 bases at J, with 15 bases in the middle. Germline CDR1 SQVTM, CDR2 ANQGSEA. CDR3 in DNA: TGCAGCGTTCGGACGGAGGGAACTCCCCAGCATTTT. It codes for CSVRTEGTPQHF.

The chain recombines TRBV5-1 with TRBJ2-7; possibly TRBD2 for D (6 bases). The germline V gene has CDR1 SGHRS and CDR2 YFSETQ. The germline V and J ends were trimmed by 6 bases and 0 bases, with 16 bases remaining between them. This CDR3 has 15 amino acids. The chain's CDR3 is CASTQGLGVSYEQYF. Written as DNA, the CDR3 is TGCGCCAGCACCCAGGGACTCGGCGTCTCCTACGAGCAGTACTTC.

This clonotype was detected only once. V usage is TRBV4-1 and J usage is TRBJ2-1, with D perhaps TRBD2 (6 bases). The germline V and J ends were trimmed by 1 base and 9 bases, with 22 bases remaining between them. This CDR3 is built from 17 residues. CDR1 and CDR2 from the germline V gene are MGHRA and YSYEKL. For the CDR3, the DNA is TGCGCCAGCAGCCAAGGGTCTTGGACTACCCTGGTTAGTGAGCAGTTCTTC. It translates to CASSQGSWTTLVSEQFF.

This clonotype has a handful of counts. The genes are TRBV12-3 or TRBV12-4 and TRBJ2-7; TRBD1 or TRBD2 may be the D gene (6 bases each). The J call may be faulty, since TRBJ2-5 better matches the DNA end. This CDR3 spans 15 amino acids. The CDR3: CASSPLVGGYETQYF. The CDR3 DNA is TGTGCCAGCAGTCCTCTAGTGGGGGGCTATGAGACCCAGTACTTC.

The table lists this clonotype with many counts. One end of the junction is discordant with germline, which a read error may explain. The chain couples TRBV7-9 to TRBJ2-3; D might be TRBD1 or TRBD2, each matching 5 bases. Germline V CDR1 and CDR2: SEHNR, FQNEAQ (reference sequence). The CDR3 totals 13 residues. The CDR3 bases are TGCGCCAGCAGCCCGGGACGCACAGATACGCAGTATTTT. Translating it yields CASSPGRTDTQYF.